The rows below give T cell receptor beta chains drawn from one sample of a study of human T cells and chemical hapten exposure. TCRdb reprocessed the RACE reads with MiXCR, giving one entry per CDR3 protein. The data show about 250,000 distinct CDR3 sequences, about 7.7% seen once. Sequenced here: whole blood, sampled in connection with sensitization to the hapten diphenylcyclopropenone (DPC). The receptor source for this set is a man aged 18 to 29 with alopecia areata. Some clones in this sample may be carry-over from other donors' samples. The CDR3 runs from the conserved cysteine through the conserved F or W. A D gene is named only where the DNA matches it firmly. For some rows the clone size is stated as once, few or many, or as a class when expanded; others skip it.

d_call	j_call	v_call	clone_size	cdr3_aa	cdr3_nt
TRBD1	TRBJ1-6	TRBV5-6	NA	CASSLRKGTGNSPLHF	TGTGCCAGCAGCTTGCGTAAGGGGACAGGCAATTCACCCCTCCACTTT
NA	TRBJ1-2	TRBV12-3/TRBV12-4	NA	CASSFVSGEGGYTF	TGTGCCAGCAGTTTTGTCTCAGGCGAGGGTGGCTACACCTTC
NA	TRBJ1-6	TRBV6-2/TRBV6-3	NA	CASKAQGGINSPLHF	TGTGCCAGCAAAGCACAGGGAGGGATTAATTCACCCCTCCACTTT
NA	TRBJ2-3	TRBV6-4	few	CASSRESTDTQYF	TGTGCCAGCAGCAGAGAAAGCACAGATACGCAGTATTTT
NA	TRBJ2-6	TRBV6-4	many	CASSEGAGANVLTF	TGTGCCAGCAGTGAAGGGGCTGGGGCCAACGTCCTGACTTTC
TRBD2	TRBJ2-7	TRBV6-5	few	CASSYRAGGNFIPYEQYF	TGTGCCAGCAGTTATAGGGCGGGGGGGAACTTTATTCCGTACGAGCAGTACTTC
NA	TRBJ2-3	TRBV9	NA	CASSVAGSPNGADTQYF	TGTGCCAGCAGCGTAGCTGGCTCACCCAATGGGGCAGATACGCAGTATTTT
NA	TRBJ1-1	TRBV6-2/TRBV6-3	NA	CASSYPLERRSTEAFF	TGTGCCAGCAGTTACCCCCTCGAGAGGCGAAGCACTGAAGCTTTCTTT
NA	TRBJ2-3	TRBV7-9	few	CASSSPLATDTQYF	TGTGCCAGCAGCTCACCCCTAGCGACAGATACGCAGTATTTT
TRBD2	TRBJ2-1	TRBV27	many	CASLPSGGLNEQFF	TGTGCCAGCCTTCCTAGCGGGGGTTTGAATGAGCAGTTCTTC
TRBD2	TRBJ2-5	TRBV9	few	CASSVAVAGGETQYF	TGTGCCAGCAGCGTAGCCGTCGCGGGGGGAGAGACCCAGTACTTC
TRBD2	TRBJ2-7	TRBV20-1	NA	CSAPRGGLYEQYF	TGCAGTGCGCCTCGGGGGGGCCTTTACGAGCAGTACTTC
TRBD1	TRBJ2-5	TRBV7-9	NA	CASSQGDRGRETQYF	TGTGCCAGCAGCCAAGGGGACAGGGGGCGAGAGACCCAGTACTTC
NA	TRBJ2-5	TRBV6-6	NA	CASSFARETQYF	TGTGCCAGCAGTTTTGCCCGGGAGACCCAGTACTTC